This T cell receptor (beta chain) appears in the sequencing data of a study of T cell repertoires in cytomegalovirus infection. The CDR3 runs 19 residues. V was clipped by 1 base and J by 3 bases, with 22 bases between them. The germline V gene has CDR1 SGHTA and CDR2 FQGNSA. TCRdb recomputed calls from the reads with MiXCR, one row per CDR3 protein. This table has 200,000 or so distinct CDR3 sequences, approximately 28% appearing once. What was sequenced was PBMCs. The origin of this receptor is a human donor in good health (CMV status not recorded). Some clones in this sample may be carry-over from other donors' samples. This chain joins TRBV7-2 and TRBJ1-3; D remains ambiguous. The CDR3 nucleotides read TGTGCCAGCAGCTTAGAGGCTCTCTCCCGTTACTGGAGTGGAAACACCATATATTTT. As protein: CASSLEALSRYWSGNTIYF.